The next 13 T cell receptor beta chains were all read from a single sample in a study of human T cells and chemical hapten exposure. The time point is: patch test 3, about 24 weeks after DPC sensitization. Treatment indicated: therapeutic diphenylcyclopropenone sensitization with weekly scalp DPC. From the RACE reads, TCRdb called clonotypes with MiXCR, one entry per CDR3 protein. The sample carries about 30,000 distinct CDR3 sequences, approximately 6% recorded once. The source material was whole blood, sampled in connection with sensitization to the hapten diphenylcyclopropenone (DPC). These receptors were taken from a man younger than 45 with alopecia areata. Some clones in this sample may be carry-over from other donors' samples.

This clonotype has just a few counts. This chain connects TRBV29-1 to TRBJ2-2; D not certain. Looked up from germline, CDR1 is SQVTM and CDR2 is ANQGSEA. CDR3 length: 12 amino acids. V was clipped by 3 bases and J by 6 bases, with 8 bases between them. In nucleotides, the CDR3 is TGCAGCGTTGAGCATAAGGCCGGGGAGCTGTTTTTT. It codes for CSVEHKAGELFF.

This clonotype has a count of ten or more. The gene calls are TRBV6-2 or TRBV6-3 and TRBJ1-5, with TRBD1 matching 7 bases. This CDR3 has 15 residues. V shed 7 bases, J shed 0 bases, and the junction held 6 bases outside the gene matches. CDR1 and CDR2 from the germline V gene are MNHEY and SVGEGT. The CDR3 nucleotides read TGTGCCAGCATCATGGGACAGTATAGCAATCAGCCCCAGCATTTT. It translates to CASIMGQYSNQPQHF.

This clonotype was recorded at least ten times. The genes are TRBV29-1 and TRBJ2-1; D remains unclear. Germline V CDR1 and CDR2: SQVTM, ANQGSEA. This CDR3 spans 13 amino acids. Trimming took off 4 bases at V and 1 base at J, with 8 bases between the two ends. The CDR3 sequence: CSVVRYSYNEQFF. CDR3 coding DNA: TGCAGCGTTGTTCGGTATTCCTACAATGAGCAGTTCTTC.

This clonotype occurred many times. This rearrangement joins TRBV24-1 to TRBJ2-2, with D tentatively TRBD1 (6 bases). Germline V CDR1 and CDR2: KGHDR, SFDVKD. With 7 bases removed from V and 6 bases from J, the gap between germline ends came to 11 bases. The CDR3 extends over 13 amino acids. This CDR3 is CATRGHQSGELFF. Here the CDR3 DNA reads TGTGCCACCAGGGGACACCAGTCCGGGGAGCTGTTTTTT.

This clonotype was detected many times. This chain links TRBV4-2 with TRBJ2-2; D unresolved. The CDR3 contains 14 residues. The V gene's germline CDR1 is LGHNA and CDR2 YNFKEQ. V was trimmed by 5 bases and J by 5 bases, leaving 12 bases between them. CDR3 coding DNA: TGTGCCAGCAGCACTCAGACTGGAACCGGGGAGCTGTTTTTT. It yields the protein CASSTQTGTGELFF.

This clonotype was observed many times. The V gene is TRBV29-1, the J gene TRBJ1-2, with 7 bases matching TRBD1. V gave up 5 bases and J gave up 5 bases; unmatched junction bases: 5. Germline V gene data show CDR1 as SQVTM and CDR2 as ANQGSEA. The CDR3 covers 12 residues. The CDR3 spells CSVRTGQYGYTF. CDR3 nucleotides: TGCAGCGTTAGGACAGGACAATATGGCTACACCTTC.

This clonotype came up many times. In DNA form, the CDR3 reads TGTGCCAGCAGATTACAAGGAGTTGAGCAGTTCTTC. Encoded protein: CASRLQGVEQFF. The rearrangement links TRBV6-6 to TRBJ2-1; D is unclear. The CDR3 has 12 amino acids. Germline lookup yields CDR1 MNHNY and CDR2 SVGAGI (reference sequence). The V gene lost 6 bases and the J gene lost 9 bases, with 12 bases spanning the gap.

This clonotype was seen repeatedly, ten times or more. The V call is TRBV29-1, the J call TRBJ2-1, with 9 bases that match TRBD2. After removal of 7 bases from V and 7 bases from J, the junction contained 8 bases not matched to a gene. This CDR3 contains 13 residues. Germline V gene data show CDR1 as SQVTM and CDR2 as ANQGSEA. CDR3 nucleotides: TGCAGCGCCTGCTCCCTAGCGGGAAATGAGCAGTTCTTC. It yields the protein CSACSLAGNEQFF.

This clonotype was seen ten or more times. The chain links TRBV12-3 or TRBV12-4 to TRBJ2-7; D is possibly TRBD1 (6 bases). The germline V and J ends were trimmed by 5 bases and 2 bases, with 10 bases remaining between them. This CDR3 contains 13 residues. CDR3 loop: CASSLGQPYEQYF. In nucleotides, the CDR3 is TGTGCCAGCAGTCTTGGACAGCCCTACGAGCAGTACTTC.

This clonotype was detected a few times. The rearrangement links TRBV7-2 to TRBJ2-3; D is unresolved. Germline CDR1 and CDR2: SGHTA and FQGNSA. V lost 5 bases to trimming and J lost 2 bases, with 5 bases between them. The CDR3 contains 12 residues. In DNA, the CDR3 is TGTGCCAGCAGCCTGATCACAGATACGCAGTATTTT. It yields the protein CASSLITDTQYF.

The table lists this clonotype with a count of one. At one boundary the junction diverges from the germline segment, which might be a read error. The chain recombines TRBV6-2 or TRBV6-3 with TRBJ2-3, with 8 bases aligning to TRBD2. The germline V gene has CDR1 MNHEY and CDR2 SVGEGT. CDR3 length equals 14 residues. This chain's CDR3 is CASIYGGDTDTQYF. CDR3 nucleotides: TGTGCCAGCATTTACGGGGGGGACACAGATACGCAGTATTTT.

This clonotype occurred many times. The chain couples TRBV9 to TRBJ2-1; TRBD1 aligns across 7 bases. CDR3 length equals 12 residues. Unmatched junction bases numbered 3, after V lost 3 bases and J lost 9 bases. The germline CDR1 and CDR2 sequences are SGDLS and YYNGEE. In nucleotides, the CDR3 is TGTGCCAGCAGCGCACAGGGGACTGAGCAGTTCTTC. Translating it yields CASSAQGTEQFF. Full variable domain (remainder filled in from reference TRBV9 and TRBJ2-1): DSGVTQTPKHLITATGQRVTLRCSPRSGDLSVYWYQQSLDQGLQFLIQYYNGEERAKGNILERFSAQQFPDLHSELNLSSLELGDSALYFCASSAQGTEQFFGPGTRLTVL.

This clonotype was observed many times. This rearrangement joins TRBV5-1 to TRBJ1-5, with D perhaps TRBD1 (5 bases). The length of the CDR3 is 16 residues. Per germline, CDR1 SGHRS and CDR2 YFSETQ. The germline V and J ends were trimmed by 0 bases and 3 bases, with 13 bases remaining between them. The CDR3 DNA reads as TGCGCCAGCAGCTTGGGGACTTTCGGGACCAATCAGCCCCAGCATTTT. Its translation is CASSLGTFGTNQPQHF. Drawing the rest from reference TRBV5-1 and TRBJ1-5, the complete variable domain is KAGVTQTPRYLIKTRGQQVTLSCSPISGHRSVSWYQQTPGQGLQFLFEYFSETQRNKGNFPGRFSGRQFSNSRSEMNVSTLELGDSALYLCASSLGTFGTNQPQHFGDGTRLSIL.